What follows are 28 T cell receptor beta chains derived from one specimen sequenced in a study of control samples from healthy donors and cancer patients. Data came from immunoSEQ multiplex PCR; TCRdb stores just in-frame clones and leaves some out. The repertoire holds about 24,000 clones, around 83% seen once, with 25% to 30% in the top ten. The sequenced material came from PBMCs. All receptors come from a man aged 55 to 70 with head and neck cancer.

The rearrangement joins TRBV2 to TRBJ2-3, with unresolved D. In germline, CDR1 is SNHLY, CDR2 FYNNEI. The CDR3 consists of 14 residues. Trimming shortened V by 8 bases and J by 4 bases, and 16 bases separated the two germline ends. The CDR3 here is CASPVAEKSDTQYF. For the CDR3, the DNA is TGTGCCAGCCCCGTAGCAGAGAAGTCAGATACGCAGTATTTT.

This clone was detected a few times. V is TRBV6-5 and J is TRBJ1-1, with a possible D match to TRBD1 (5 bases). Per germline, CDR1 MNHEY and CDR2 SVGAGI. The germline V and J ends were trimmed by 6 bases and 3 bases, with 11 bases remaining between them. The length of the CDR3 is 13 residues. The DNA of the CDR3 is TGTGCCAGCAGGTCGGGGCCGCACACTGAAGCTTTCTTT. Amino acids: CASRSGPHTEAFF.

In its sample, this clone was seen once. The CDR3 protein is CASSADSTDTQYF. CDR3 DNA sequence: TGTGCCAGCAGTGCCGACAGCACAGATACGCAGTATTTT. This chain connects TRBV6-4 to TRBJ2-3; D is uncertain. This CDR3 contains 13 residues. CDR1 and CDR2 (germline): MRHNA, SNTAGT. The V end lost 4 bases, the J end lost 0 bases, and 5 bases lay between the germline ends.

The CDR3 bases are TGTGCCAGCAGCTTAAAGTCGCCTCTATCCTCCTACAATGAGCAGTTCTTC. This codes for CASSLKSPLSSYNEQFF. The V and J genes are TRBV7-2 and TRBJ2-1; D unclear. Trimming cost V 2 bases and J 0 bases, with 14 bases left between them. This CDR3 is 17 amino acids long. Germline-derived CDR1 and CDR2 are SGHTA and FQGNSA.

The rearrangement uses TRBV5-1 and TRBJ2-5; 11 positions match TRBD2. CDR3 length: 15 amino acids. Per germline, CDR1 SGHRS and CDR2 YFSETQ. Trimming cost V 3 bases and J 3 bases; bases outside gene matches: 4. The CDR3 nucleotides read TGCGCCAGCAGCTCGTTGGGACTAGCGGAAGAGACCCAGTACTTC. This codes for CASSSLGLAEETQYF.

The gene calls are TRBV9 and TRBJ1-2; the match to TRBD1 covers 9 bases. The germline CDR1 and CDR2 sequences are SGDLS and YYNGEE. The V and J ends lost 3 bases and 6 bases, in that order; junction bases with no gene match: 9. This CDR3 is 15 amino acids long. The CDR3 sequence is CASSERGQGGDGYTF. The CDR3 coding sequence is TGTGCCAGCAGCGAAAGGGGACAGGGAGGTGATGGCTACACCTTC.

The chain employs TRBV29-1 and TRBJ2-1; TRBD2 matches 8 bases. The CDR3 length is 15 residues. Germline V lookup: CDR1 SQVTM, CDR2 ANQGSEA. Germline trimming cut 6 bases from V and 5 bases from J; bases unmatched to any gene: 12. This CDR3 is CSVPRRGEWNNEQFF. The CDR3 DNA reads TGCAGCGTCCCCAGGCGGGGGGAATGGAACAATGAGCAGTTCTTC.

The chain combines TRBV5-1 with TRBJ2-1, with 12 bases identical to TRBD2. The CDR3 is 14 residues long. Trimming took 4 bases from V and 7 from J; bases not matched to a gene: 3. The germline V gene encodes CDR1 SGHRS and CDR2 YFSETQ. The CDR3 region is CASSGGTSGNEQFF. For the CDR3, the DNA is TGCGCCAGCAGCGGCGGGACTAGCGGGAATGAGCAGTTCTTC.

V gene TRBV5-1 combines with J gene TRBJ2-4, with 12 bases identical to TRBD2. The germline V gene encodes CDR1 SGHRS and CDR2 YFSETQ. J gave up 6 bases and V 5 bases, and 9 bases lay outside the gene matches. The CDR3 spans 16 residues. The CDR3: CASSFTSGRSANIQYF. Here the CDR3 DNA reads TGCGCCAGCAGTTTTACTAGCGGGAGGTCGGCAAACATTCAGTACTTC. Variable domain in full (rest from reference TRBV5-1 and TRBJ2-4): KAGVTQTPRYLIKTRGQQVTLSCSPISGHRSVSWYQQTPGQGLQFLFEYFSETQRNKGNFPGRFSGRQFSNSRSEMNVSTLELGDSALYLCASSFTSGRSANIQYFGAGTRLSVL.

The chain uses TRBV5-5 and TRBJ2-2, with D perhaps matching TRBD2 (6 bases). This CDR3 has 15 amino acids. The germline V gene has CDR1 SGHKS and CDR2 YYEKEE (reference sequence). Deletions cut 2 bases from V and 3 bases from J, with 11 bases between. The CDR3 DNA reads as TGTGCCAGCAGCTTACGGGAGTTCGACACCGGGGAGCTGTTTTTT. The encoded protein is CASSLREFDTGELFF.

This clone was detected once. J is TRBJ2-3 and V is TRBV4-1; TRBD2 matches at 12 bases. The V and J ends lost 1 base and 1 base, in that order; junction bases with no gene match: 6. Per germline, CDR1 MGHRA and CDR2 YSYEKL. This CDR3 spans 18 amino acids. In nucleotides, the CDR3 is TGCGCCAGCAGCCAAGGTCTAGCGGGGGGGCGGGGCACAGATACGCAGTATTTT. It codes for CASSQGLAGGRGTDTQYF.

The genes are TRBV5-1 and TRBJ2-5; no definite D call. The CDR3 has 17 amino acids. V was trimmed by 4 bases and J by 5 bases, leaving 24 bases between them. Germline CDR1 is SGHRS and CDR2 is YFSETQ. The CDR3 is CASSPSLKSGGIETQYF. Here the CDR3 DNA reads TGCGCCAGCAGCCCTTCATTGAAATCAGGTGGTATCGAGACCCAGTACTTC.

The chain carries TRBV7-2 and TRBJ2-7; 8 bases match TRBD2. The V gene's germline CDR1 is SGHTA and CDR2 FQGNSA. CDR3 length: 16 amino acids. With V trimmed by 2 bases and J by 5 bases, 11 bases remained unmatched. As DNA, the CDR3 is TGTGCCAGCAGCTTATCCGGGGGGGGCAAAGGGGACGAGCAGTACTTC. Encoded protein: CASSLSGGGKGDEQYF.

This clone showed up just a few times. The V call is TRBV19, the J call TRBJ2-3; TRBD1 agrees at 8 bases. J lost 7 bases, V lost 1 base, and 4 bases had no gene match. The CDR3 runs 14 residues. Germline V gene lookup returns CDR1 LNHDA and CDR2 SQIVND (reference sequence). CDR3 amino acids: CASSIGTGLHTQYF. The CDR3 bases are TGTGCCAGTAGTATAGGGACAGGGCTTCATACGCAGTATTTT. Variable domain in full (rest from reference TRBV19 and TRBJ2-3): DGGITQSPKYLFRKEGQNVTLSCEQNLNHDAMYWYRQDPGQGLRLIYYSQIVNDFQKGDIAEGYSVSREKKESFPLTVTSAQKNPTAFYLCASSIGTGLHTQYFGPGTRLTVL.

A word on this clone: This may come from a read error, since a much larger clone is one base off. The chain combines TRBV5-4 with TRBJ1-1, with 7 bases matching TRBD1. This CDR3 has 16 amino acids. From germline, CDR1 is SGHNT and CDR2 YYREEE (reference sequence). The CDR3 region is CASSLAGTAMNTEVFF. CDR3 nucleotide sequence: TGTGCCAGCAGCTTGGCCGGGACAGCAATGAACACTGAAGTTTTCTTT.

The CDR3 loop reads CASSSSDSLFGTQYF. CDR3 sequence (DNA): TGTGCCAGCAGCTCTTCGGACAGTCTGTTTGGTACGCAGTATTTT. This chain joins TRBV7-6 and TRBJ2-3; the D gene is possibly TRBD1 (6 bases). Germline V CDR1 and CDR2: SGHVS, FNYEAQ. CDR3 length: 15 residues. V was pared by 4 bases and J by 8 bases, with 19 bases between.

The chain recombines TRBV19 with TRBJ2-3, with a tentative D call TRBD2 (5 bases). Trimming shortened V by 8 bases and J by 10 bases, and 16 bases separated the two germline ends. CDR3 length: 12 residues. Per the germline V gene, CDR1 is LNHDA and CDR2 is SQIVND (reference sequence). DNA for the CDR3: TGTGCCAGTCGGCCTCCCGAAGCGGCGCAGTATTTT. As protein: CASRPPEAAQYF.

The chain joins TRBV9 to TRBJ2-5; TRBD1 might be the D (6 bases). Trimming left V 0 bases short and J 3 bases short, with 21 bases between. The CDR3 loop spans 18 amino acids. In germline, CDR1 is SGDLS, CDR2 YYNGEE. The CDR3 nucleotides are TGTGCCAGCAGCGTAGGATCCGGGGACATTTGGAAAAAAGAGACCCAGTACTTC. This translates into CASSVGSGDIWKKETQYF.

V gene TRBV18 combines with J gene TRBJ1-2; 8 positions match TRBD1. CDR1 is KGHSH, CDR2 LQKENI, per germline. CDR3 length: 13 amino acids. The J segment lost 4 bases and the V segment lost 10 bases, leaving 8 bases of the junction unmatched. The CDR3 region is CAISRGQSYGYTF. Here the CDR3 DNA reads TGTGCCATCTCCAGGGGGCAAAGCTATGGCTACACCTTC.

The chain is built from TRBV6-1 and TRBJ1-4, with D unresolved. V was cut by 0 bases and J by 0 bases, with 5 bases left in between. CDR1 is MNHNS and CDR2 is SASEGT in the germline V gene. This CDR3 is built from 15 residues. The CDR3 region is CASSEAWATNEKLFF. The CDR3 nucleotides are TGTGCCAGCAGTGAAGCCTGGGCAACTAATGAAAAACTGTTTTTT.

J is TRBJ2-5 and V is TRBV7-9, with D perhaps assigned TRBD1 or TRBD2 (6 bases each). CDR1 is SEHNR, CDR2 FQNEAQ, per germline (reference sequence). The CDR3 totals 16 residues. V dropped 7 bases and J dropped 5 bases, with 23 bases sitting between them. CDR3 region: CASTRFGGGRMETQYF. The CDR3 region has the DNA TGTGCCAGCACCCGATTTGGTGGGGGGCGGATGGAGACCCAGTACTTC.

V and J are TRBV10-2 and TRBJ1-4; TRBD1 aligns across 8 bases. From germline, CDR1 is WSHSY and CDR2 SAAADI. The CDR3 has 17 residues. V shed 6 bases and J 0 bases; nucleotides not matched to a gene: 9. The DNA for the CDR3 is TGCGCCAGCAGCCCCCGGGACAGGATAGCAACTAATGAAAAACTGTTTTTT. It yields the protein CASSPRDRIATNEKLFF.

The chain joins TRBV12-3 or TRBV12-4 to TRBJ1-1; tentatively, D is TRBD1 (5 bases). V was clipped by 6 bases and J by 8 bases, with 13 bases between them. The CDR3 runs to 12 residues. CDR3 residues: CASRSRQTEAFF. DNA for the CDR3: TGTGCCAGCAGATCCCGACAGACCGAAGCTTTCTTT.

This chain uses TRBV27 with TRBJ1-2; TRBD1 might be the D (6 bases). The CDR3 length is 13 residues. CDR1 is MNHEY, CDR2 SMNVEV, per germline (reference sequence). Deletions cut 3 bases from V and 7 bases from J, with 12 bases between. CDR3 in amino acids: CASSFTGQGGYTF. CDR3 DNA sequence: TGTGCCAGCAGTTTCACAGGGCAGGGTGGCTACACCTTC.

Only a few counts were recorded for this clone. The chain joins TRBV18 to TRBJ1-2, with D tentatively TRBD1 (5 bases). The ends were cut back, 6 bases at V and 3 bases at J, with 11 bases in the middle. The V gene's germline CDR1 is KGHSH and CDR2 LQKENI. The CDR3 totals 13 residues. The CDR3 coding sequence is TGTGCCAGCTCGCCAGACAGCGACTATGGCTACACCTTC. Translated: CASSPDSDYGYTF.

The chain uses TRBV29-1 and TRBJ2-3, with a tentative D call TRBD2 (7 bases). The germline V gene has CDR1 SQVTM and CDR2 ANQGSEA. This CDR3 is built from 16 residues. V shed 3 bases and J shed 3 bases, with 19 bases lying between them. CDR3 sequence (DNA): TGCAGCGTTGAGTCAGGCCGGGGAGGGGGGACAGATACGCAGTATTTT. Translating it yields CSVESGRGGGTDTQYF.

J is TRBJ2-7 and V is TRBV30; D may correspond to TRBD1 or TRBD2 (5 bases each). Looked up from germline, CDR1 is GTSNPN and CDR2 is SVGIG (reference sequence). The CDR3 consists of 11 residues. V gave up 8 bases and J gave up 1 base, with 9 bases separating them. The CDR3 nucleotides read TGTGCCGGGACGGTTTCCTACGAGCAGTACTTC. It encodes CAGTVSYEQYF.

This clone appeared a single time. The chain employs TRBV27 and TRBJ1-1; 7 nucleotides align to TRBD1. CDR1 and CDR2 (germline): MNHEY, SMNVEV (reference sequence). Losses at the gene ends were 7 bases for V and 3 bases for J; bases not matched to a gene: 11. CDR3 length: 15 amino acids. The CDR3 loop is CASTSQGGLHTEAFF. The CDR3 DNA follows: TGTGCCAGCACCTCTCAGGGGGGTTTGCACACTGAAGCTTTCTTT.